Listed below are T cell receptor beta chains from one sample, sequenced in a study of radiotherapy plus CTLA-4 blockade in lung cancer. The assay was immunoSEQ multiplex PCR, and TCRdb's table has in-frame clones only and misses some. The sample holds about 60,000 clones, 70% to 80% seen once. The starting material was peripheral blood, obtained from a patient treated with radiotherapy plus ipilimumab. These receptor sequences come from a human donor with non-small cell lung cancer whose response to radiotherapy plus ipilimumab could not be evaluated. CDR3s include the opening cysteine and the closing phenylalanine or tryptophan. A D gene is named only where the DNA matches it firmly. Clone size, where shown, is once, few, many, or a class for clones that have expanded.

.,TRBJ1-6,.,TRBV5-1,TGCGCCAGCAGCGTGGGGGACACCTTTTATAATTCACCCCTCCACTTT,CASSVGDTFYNSPLHF
.,TRBJ1-6,.,TRBV30,TGTGCCTGGGCCAGCGATACCACTGGGTTTAATTCACCCCTCCACTTT,CAWASDTTGFNSPLHF
TRBD1,TRBJ1-2,.,TRBV5-1,TGCGCCAGCAGCTTGGAACAGGGGGGACTTAACTATGGCTACACCTTC,CASSLEQGGLNYGYTF
.,TRBJ2-7,few,TRBV7-2,TGTGCCAGCAGCCATGGTCTGGGCAGGGTGGTCGAGCAGTACTTC,CASSHGLGRVVEQYF
TRBD2,TRBJ2-3,.,TRBV5-1,TGCGCCAGCAGCTTGTCGGTTAGCGGGAGAAGGGATACGCAGTATTTT,CASSLSVSGRRDTQYF
.,TRBJ2-1,few,TRBV7-9,TGTGCCAGCAGCTTAACGGGTAGCTCCTACAATGAGCAGTTCTTC,CASSLTGSSYNEQFF
TRBD1,TRBJ1-3,.,TRBV28,TGTGCCAGCAGTTTCTCAGGGGGTTTTCTAGGAAACACCATATATTTT,CASSFSGGFLGNTIYF
.,TRBJ2-3,.,TRBV4-2,TGTGCCAGCAGCCAAGACCCCGTGGGGGCTATCACAGATACGCAGTATTTT,CASSQDPVGAITDTQYF
TRBD1,TRBJ2-7,few,TRBV5-4,TGTGCCAGCAGCTTGGGACAGGGGTCCTACGAGCAGTACTTC,CASSLGQGSYEQYF
.,TRBJ1-1,.,TRBV27,TGTGCCAGCAGACCCTCAGGGGATATGAACACTGAAGCTTTCTTT,CASRPSGDMNTEAFF
.,TRBJ2-1,.,TRBV7-3,TGTGCCAGCTCCACGGGACTCCCCTACAATGAGCAGTTCTTC,CASSTGLPYNEQFF
.,TRBJ1-4,.,TRBV28,TGTGCCAGCAGAAGACAGCTTAATGAAAAACTGTTTTTT,CASRRQLNEKLFF
TRBD2,TRBJ2-2,.,TRBV19,TGTGCCAGTAGCGGAGGTAGCGGGAGATCCCCCGGGGAGCTGTTTTTT,CASSGGSGRSPGELFF
.,TRBJ1-5,.,TRBV19,TGTGCCAGTAGTCAGGGTTATAGCAATCAGCCCCAGCATTTT,CASSQGYSNQPQHF
TRBD1,TRBJ1-2,.,TRBV6-1,TGTGCCAGCAGTGACGACAGGGAGTCCTCCCATAACTATGGCTACACCTTC,CASSDDRESSHNYGYTF
TRBD1,TRBJ1-1,few,TRBV7-2,TGTGCCAGCAGCCGACAGGGGGCTAACACTGAAGCTTTCTTT,CASSRQGANTEAFF
TRBD1,TRBJ2-7,.,TRBV19,TGTGCCAGTAGTGAGACAGGGGGGTACGAGCAGTACTTC,CASSETGGYEQYF
TRBD1,TRBJ1-2,once,TRBV27,TGTGCCAGCAGTTTAAGGGACAGCCAGAACTATGGCTACACCTTC,CASSLRDSQNYGYTF
.,TRBJ2-3,.,TRBV9,TGTGCCAGACCCCGGGGGGCGGCCCGCACAGATACGCAGTATTTT,CARPRGAARTDTQYF
TRBD2,TRBJ2-2,.,TRBV11-2,TGTGCCAGCAACGCCCTGGGGGGAGGGGCCGGGGAGCTGTTTTTT,CASNALGGGAGELFF
.,TRBJ1-2,.,TRBV5-8,TGTGCCAGCAGCTTGGGCCCCCGGGGAAGCTATGGCTACACCTTC,CASSLGPRGSYGYTF
.,TRBJ1-1,.,TRBV7-9,TGTGCCAGCAGCTTCGGGAACACTGAAGCTTTCTTT,CASSFGNTEAFF